Below, one T cell receptor beta chain is given with its context. Its antigen has not been determined. One junction end does not reproduce the germline sequence, and a read error may be involved. The sample is drawn from a study of blood T cells in healthy people across ages (dated by TCRdb to between 2014 and 2016). Study-wide context: Template switching captured roughly one uniquely barcoded TCR beta cDNA molecule per two T cells in model experiments. The study analyzed two additional independent replicas of 1 million unique cDNA reads from the same blood draw for two donors, one aged 18 to 30 and one aged 80 or older. To avoid experimental bias, donors of different ages were randomly spread across the sequencing lanes. Donors were grouped into four age groups: young (average approximately 16 years), middle-aged (around 39), aged (around 60) and long-lived (around 82). Using deep sequencing normalized with unique cDNA molecular identifiers, the study measured how TCR beta repertoire diversity changes with age.

Donors were a few dozen systemically healthy Caucasian individuals from Russia aged roughly 6 to 90 years. About 9.6 milliliters of peripheral blood were collected from each donor into EDTA-treated Vacutainer tubes. PBMCs were isolated by Ficoll-Paque density-gradient centrifugation, with at least 6 million obtained per sample. Total RNA was extracted from PBMCs with Trizol reagent, with at least 5 micrograms obtained per sample. For every donor, an aliquot of PBMCs went through flow cytometry to measure the percentages of naive CD45RAhigh/CD27high T cells. Summary of the overall study and its limitations: Observed TCR beta diversity correlated strongly with the percentage of naive T cells measured by flow cytometry. As age increased, observed TCR beta diversity per million T cells dropped in a roughly linear way, and a significant reduction was already evident by age about 40. Because donor CMV infection status was unknown, age-related changes in expanded clonotypes were potentially confounded. Because profiling used bulk unsorted PBMCs, naive and antigen-experienced compartments could not be compared conclusively. Estimates of total diversity based on one million sequenced T cells were considered lower bounds and underestimates. Compared with the aged group, more naive CD4+ T cells, fewer expanded clones and increased TCR diversity were shown by the long-lived group, suggesting age selection.

Library prep was done by 5' RACE. The second PCR ran for roughly 6 to 11 cycles and used a J-beta primer mix along with a sample-barcoded 5' primer. A unique molecular identifier was introduced onto each TCR beta cDNA molecule by a template-switch 5' adaptor carrying 12 random nucleotides. At least 2.5 million CDR3-containing paired-end reads were obtained from each sample. The Mint cDNA synthesis kit, primed by a TRBC-specific oligonucleotide, was used to synthesize first-strand cDNA from all RNA. Following uracil-DNA glycosylase treatment, a first 18-cycle PCR with universal primers M1SS and BC2_uni_R was performed on all cDNA. On the study's bioinformatics: Normalization of each sample was performed by random selection of 1 million high-quality reads, each carrying a distinct molecular identifier. Reads sharing molecular identifiers were discarded rather than binned into consensus sequences. MiTCR, with a Q25 quality threshold and the strictest error-elimination algorithm, was used for CDR3 identification, clonotype clustering and error correction. Lower-bound total TCR beta diversity was estimated with a nonparametric unseen species model using Euler transformation. TCRdb cleaned the public reads at Q25 with fastp, built clones with MiXCR and kept in-frame beta chains. Here each entry gathers all rows of one CDR3 protein and keeps the most common genes and DNA. TCRdb, rather than the study authors, made the V and J calls. Present in this sample are approximately 1,700,000 distinct CDR3 sequences, roughly two fifths of which were seen just once. The ten biggest clones cover around 23% of the sample.

Sequences MNHNS (CDR1) and SASEGT (CDR2) are obtained from the germline V gene. The CDR3 holds 13 amino acids from the cysteine to the phenylalanine. The retained sequence is limited to the CDR3, 39 bases, with the frame set at the first base. Sequenced sample: blood. This sequence uses TRBV6-1 and TRBJ1-4, with no D gene named confidently. This clonotype was obtained from a human donor in good health. The bases read TGTACCAGCAGTGAAGCAGTGGATGAAAAACTGTTTTTT. Translation gives CTSSEAVDEKLFF.